Presented here are 20 T cell receptor beta chains from one specimen sequenced in a study of CD8+ T cells in alopecia areata. Reverse transcribed after extraction, RNA yielded cDNA as the sequencing template. The data were produced by immunoSEQ multiplex PCR, yet TCRdb's version contains in-frame clones alone and is incomplete. The sample contains fewer than 90,000 clones, around 54% of which appear only once. Sequencing was done on a sample of NKG2D-high CD8+ T cells sorted from blood. These TCRs come from a human donor with alopecia areata.

The rearrangement uses TRBV6-6 and TRBJ2-7; D is uncertain. The CDR3 is 11 amino acids. V lost 4 bases to trimming and J lost 2 bases, with 3 bases between them. Germline V CDR1 and CDR2: MNHNY, SVGAGI (reference sequence). The CDR3 DNA sequence: TGTGCCAGCAGTTTCACCTACGAGCAGTACTTC. Translation gives CASSFTYEQYF.

This chain uses TRBV29-1 with TRBJ1-4; 7 positions agree with TRBD1. J was trimmed by 10 bases and V by 6 bases; bases with no gene match: 5. The germline CDR1 and CDR2 sequences are SQVTM and ANQGSEA. CDR3 length equals 11 residues. CDR3: CSVRRTGKLFF. The CDR3 bases are TGCAGCGTGCGTAGGACAGGAAAACTGTTTTTT.

The sample holds a few counts of this clone. The V and J genes are TRBV19 and TRBJ2-2; TRBD2 matches 14 bases. In germline, CDR1 is LNHDA, CDR2 SQIVND (reference sequence). CDR3 length: 17 amino acids. V shed 6 bases, J shed 6 bases, and the junction held 9 bases outside the gene matches. Here the CDR3 DNA reads TGTGCCAGTAGACTCGAGACTAGCGGGAGGGCCGCCGGGGAGCTGTTTTTT. Amino acids: CASRLETSGRAAGELFF.

A few counts support this clone. The chain is built from TRBV12-5 and TRBJ2-2; D unclear. Trimming pared 2 bases from V and 2 bases from J, leaving 3 bases between. This CDR3 region has 13 residues. Looked up from germline, CDR1 is LGHNT and CDR2 is FRNRAP. CDR3 in amino acids: CASGLINTGELFF. DNA for the CDR3: TGTGCTAGTGGTTTGATCAACACCGGGGAGCTGTTTTTT. The full variable domain, with the rest looked up from reference TRBV12-5 and TRBJ2-2, is DARVTQTPRHKVTEMGQEVTMRCQPILGHNTVFWYRQTMMQGLELLAYFRNRAPLDDSGMPKDRFSAEMPDATLATLKIQPSEPRDSAVYFCASGLINTGELFFGEGSRLTVL.

This clone was picked up a small number of times. The chain is built from TRBV29-1 and TRBJ1-1; no firm D call. The germline V gene encodes CDR1 SQVTM and CDR2 ANQGSEA. Trimming took 3 bases from V and 3 from J, leaving 5 bases between them. The CDR3 sequence is 11 residues long. This chain's CDR3 is CSVDSDTEAFF. The DNA of the CDR3 is TGCAGCGTTGATTCGGACACTGAAGCTTTCTTT.

The J gene is TRBJ2-3, the V gene TRBV13, with a tentative D call TRBD2 (7 bases). With 1 base removed from V and 2 bases from J, the gap between germline ends came to 13 bases. Germline CDR1 is PRHDT and CDR2 is FYEKMQ (reference sequence). There are 16 residues in the CDR3. CDR3 coding DNA: TGTGCCAGCAGCTTAGCCGGGGGGCGTACCACAGATACGCAGTATTTT. It codes for CASSLAGGRTTDTQYF.

The CDR3 sequence is CASSSGDEGEKLFF. The DNA for the CDR3 is TGTGCCAGCAGCTCGGGAGATGAGGGTGAAAAACTGTTTTTT. The J gene is TRBJ1-4, the V gene TRBV9; D call uncertain. V was trimmed by 4 bases and J by 7 bases, leaving 14 bases between them. The CDR3 length is 14 residues. Germline loops: CDR1 SGDLS, CDR2 YYNGEE.

This clone was observed a handful of times. This sequence joins TRBV28 and TRBJ2-7; a weak D match, TRBD2 (6 bases). Trimming shortened V by 11 bases and J by 4 bases, and 15 bases separated the two germline ends. Germline assignment: CDR1 MDHEN and CDR2 SYDVKM. The CDR3 consists of 12 residues. The DNA for the CDR3 is TGTGCCGCGGGGCTGGGGATGTACGAGCAGTACTTC. Its protein product is CAAGLGMYEQYF.

This chain uses TRBV28 with TRBJ1-6; D call uncertain. V was clipped by 2 bases and J by 9 bases, with 11 bases between them. Germline V lookup: CDR1 MDHEN, CDR2 SYDVKM. The CDR3 is 14 residues long. The DNA for the CDR3 is TGTGCCAGCAGTTTAGATCCCGGCGGTTCACCCCTCCACTTT. Amino acid sequence: CASSLDPGGSPLHF.

This chain joins TRBV29-1 and TRBJ1-1; D call uncertain. Trimming removed 1 base from V and 2 bases from J, with 8 bases in between. The CDR3 spans 13 residues. CDR1 is SQVTM, CDR2 ANQGSEA, per germline. The CDR3 region has the DNA TGCAGCGTTGAAGTCGAAGGAAACACTGAAGCTTTCTTT. It yields the protein CSVEVEGNTEAFF. The variable domain in full, completed from reference TRBV29-1 and TRBJ1-1, reads SAVISQKPSRDICQRGTSLTIQCQVDSQVTMMFWYRQQPGQSLTLIATANQGSEATYESGFVIDKFPISRPNLTFSTLTVSNMSPEDSSIYLCSVEVEGNTEAFFGQGTRLTVV.

There are a few counts of this clone. The chain recombines TRBV25-1 with TRBJ2-2, with D possibly called TRBD1 or TRBD2 (5 bases each). This CDR3 contains 10 residues. Germline V lookup: CDR1 MGHDK, CDR2 SYGVNS. The V and J ends lost 8 bases and 7 bases respectively, with 5 bases between them. As DNA, the CDR3 is TGTGCCAGCGGGGGCGGGGAGCTGTTTTTT. Protein product: CASGGGELFF.

The rearrangement links TRBV13 to TRBJ2-3, with D tentatively TRBD2 (5 bases). CDR3 length: 14 residues. The V end lost 5 bases, the J end lost 2 bases, and 11 bases lay between the germline ends. Germline assignment: CDR1 PRHDT and CDR2 FYEKMQ (reference sequence). Written as DNA, the CDR3 is TGTGCCAGCAGCCTGAGAGGGTCCACAGATACGCAGTATTTT. This codes for CASSLRGSTDTQYF.

The chain links TRBV9 to TRBJ2-3; D call uncertain. Germline CDR1 and CDR2: SGDLS and YYNGEE. CDR3 length equals 13 residues. The ends were cut back, 0 bases at V and 2 bases at J, with 4 bases in the middle. CDR3 amino acids: CASSVVPTDTQYF. DNA for the CDR3: TGTGCCAGCAGCGTAGTACCCACAGATACGCAGTATTTT.

In this sample, this clone turned up once. The rearrangement joins TRBV7-8 to TRBJ2-5; D is possibly TRBD2 (5 bases). This CDR3 spans 19 amino acids. Trimming shortened V by 5 bases and J by 2 bases, and 27 bases separated the two germline ends. Germline CDR1 is SGHVS and CDR2 is FQNEAQ. The CDR3 bases are TGTGCCAGCAGCCCACAGTCAGGCCAGTGGGGAGAACAACAAGAGACCCAGTACTTC. Residues: CASSPQSGQWGEQQETQYF.

The sample holds a few counts of this clone. J is TRBJ1-1 and V is TRBV29-1; D unclear. Trimming removed 4 bases from V and 3 bases from J, with 6 bases in between. CDR3 length equals 11 residues. CDR1 is SQVTM, CDR2 ANQGSEA, per germline. In nucleotides, the CDR3 is TGCAGCGTTGGTCTGGACACTGAAGCTTTCTTT. Encoded protein: CSVGLDTEAFF.

The sample holds one count of this clone. This rearrangement joins TRBV10-2 to TRBJ1-6; possibly TRBD1 for D (6 bases). Trimming took 7 bases from V and 7 from J, leaving 11 bases between them. CDR1 and CDR2 from the germline V gene are WSHSY and SAAADI. CDR3 size: 13 residues. The CDR3 DNA reads as TGCGCCAGCAAGGGGGTTTGGAATTCACCCCTCCACTTT. This codes for CASKGVWNSPLHF.

This sequence joins TRBV6-6 and TRBJ2-1; TRBD1 matches 8 bases. CDR3 length: 15 residues. Germline loops: CDR1 MNHNY, CDR2 SVGAGI (reference sequence). V dropped 6 bases and J dropped 2; count of bases not matched to a gene: 6. The CDR3 spells CASRSGTGTYNEQFF. The CDR3, as DNA: TGTGCCAGCAGATCCGGGACAGGAACCTACAATGAGCAGTTCTTC.

The rearrangement uses TRBV7-9 and TRBJ2-3; the match to TRBD2 covers 8 bases. CDR1 is SEHNR, CDR2 FQNEAQ, per germline (reference sequence). The CDR3 consists of 15 residues. V was pared by 5 bases and J by 3 bases, with 7 bases of the junction left unmatched. The CDR3 loop is CASSPRVAGTDTQYF. The CDR3 DNA follows: TGTGCCAGCAGCCCGCGGGTAGCGGGGACAGATACGCAGTATTTT.

This clone was observed a handful of times. The chain carries TRBV27 and TRBJ2-7, with D uncertain. Germline-derived CDR1 and CDR2 are MNHEY and SMNVEV (reference sequence). The CDR3 has 11 amino acids. V lost 8 bases to trimming and J lost 5 bases, with 10 bases between them. The CDR3 region is CASLYRDEQYF. In nucleotides, the CDR3 is TGTGCCAGCCTGTATCGCGACGAGCAGTACTTC.

This clone was found a few times. J is TRBJ2-6 and V is TRBV5-1; 9 nucleotides line up with TRBD1. Germline V lookup: CDR1 SGHRS, CDR2 YFSETQ. This CDR3 has 16 residues. V trimming: 4 bases; J trimming: 4 bases; junction bases outside the gene matches: 6. CDR3 region: CASSLGTGTGANVLTF. DNA for the CDR3: TGCGCCAGCAGCCTCGGGACAGGGACCGGGGCCAACGTCCTGACTTTC. Full variable domain (missing parts from reference TRBV5-1 and TRBJ2-6): KAGVTQTPRYLIKTRGQQVTLSCSPISGHRSVSWYQQTPGQGLQFLFEYFSETQRNKGNFPGRFSGRQFSNSRSEMNVSTLELGDSALYLCASSLGTGTGANVLTFGAGSRLTVL.